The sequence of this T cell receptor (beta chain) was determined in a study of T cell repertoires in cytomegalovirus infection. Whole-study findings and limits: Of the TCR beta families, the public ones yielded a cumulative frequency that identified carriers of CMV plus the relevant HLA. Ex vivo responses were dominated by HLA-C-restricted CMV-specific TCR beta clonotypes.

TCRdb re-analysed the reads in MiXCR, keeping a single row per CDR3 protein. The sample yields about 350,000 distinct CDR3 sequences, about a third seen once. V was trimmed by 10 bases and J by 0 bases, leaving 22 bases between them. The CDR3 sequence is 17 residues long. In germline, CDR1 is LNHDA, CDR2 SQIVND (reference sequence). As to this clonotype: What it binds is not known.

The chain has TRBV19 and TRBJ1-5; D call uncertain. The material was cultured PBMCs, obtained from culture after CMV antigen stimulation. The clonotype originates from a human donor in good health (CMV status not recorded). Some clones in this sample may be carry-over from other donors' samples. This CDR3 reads CATASAGGRNSNQPQHF. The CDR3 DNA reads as TGTGCCACCGCGAGCGCAGGTGGGAGAAATAGCAATCAGCCCCAGCATTTT. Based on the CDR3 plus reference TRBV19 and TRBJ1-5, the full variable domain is DGGITQSPKYLFRKEGQNVTLSCEQNLNHDAMYWYRQDPGQGLRLIYYSQIVNDFQKGDIAEGYSVSREKKESFPLTVTSAQKNPTAFYLCATASAGGRNSNQPQHFGDGTRLSIL.